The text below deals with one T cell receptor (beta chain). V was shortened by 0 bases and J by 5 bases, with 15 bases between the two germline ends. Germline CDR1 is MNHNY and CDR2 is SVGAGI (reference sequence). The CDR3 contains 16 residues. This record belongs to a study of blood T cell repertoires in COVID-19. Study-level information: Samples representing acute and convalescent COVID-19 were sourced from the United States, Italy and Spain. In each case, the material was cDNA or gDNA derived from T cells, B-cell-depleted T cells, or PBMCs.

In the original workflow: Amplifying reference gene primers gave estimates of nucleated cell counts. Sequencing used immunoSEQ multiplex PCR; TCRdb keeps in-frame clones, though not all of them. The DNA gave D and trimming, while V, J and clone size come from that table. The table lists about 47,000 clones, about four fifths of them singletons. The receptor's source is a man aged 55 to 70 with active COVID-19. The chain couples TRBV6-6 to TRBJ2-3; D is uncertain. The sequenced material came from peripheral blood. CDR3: CASSYSISHSVDTQYF. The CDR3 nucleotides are TGTGCCAGCAGTTACTCGATCTCTCACTCGGTAGATACGCAGTATTTT.